This TCR beta chain was captured by sequencing in a study of blood T cell repertoires in COVID-19 (dated by TCRdb to the early 2020s). For the study in its entirety: Collaborator samples came from the United States, Italy and Spain and covered acute and convalescent phases of COVID-19. The prospective study material was composed of cDNA or gDNA derived from T cells, B-cell-depleted T cells, or PBMCs. Deeply sampled blood TCRbeta repertoires from subjects exposed to, actively infected with, or recovered from COVID-19 were included in the dataset. The repertoires were released in a freely available public database intended as a resource for research on the immune response to SARS-CoV-2. Samples were obtained from the ongoing ImmuneRACE study (first 160 participants) and from 1,254 subjects provided by 6 global collaborators. Nearly every sample came with metadata listing a de-identified subject ID, COVID-19 status, age in years and sex. HLA class I and class II types, where available, came from metadata supplied by the sample provider rather than from assay-based typing.

The full study reports these points: How much clinical and demographic metadata was included differed by source and by participant, and the metadata was provided uncurated.

With respect to this clone: Its cognate antigen has yet to be identified. No qualities accompany the bases; no much larger clone lies one base away.

There are 15 amino acids in the CDR3, from cysteine to phenylalanine inclusive. Only the CDR3 portion is preserved as DNA: 45 bases, with reading frame beginning at the first base. Here V drops 3 bases and J drops 5 bases, and the junction holds 10 bases not matched to any gene. Looking up the germline V gene (reference sequence) yields CDR1 DFQATT and CDR2 SNEGSKA. The immunoSEQ Assay, a bias-controlled multiplex PCR, was used to amplify TCRbeta CDR3 regions from genomic DNA. In the paper's pipeline: The number of nucleated cells in each sample was estimated from the amplification of reference gene primers within the assay. To quantify the absolute abundance of each unique TCRbeta CDR3 rearrangement, sequence reads were collapsed and filtered. For each sample, productive Simpson clonality was calculated by taking the square root of Simpson's diversity index across productive rearrangements. Drawn from immuneACCESS, this table holds only the in-frame rearrangements with V and J called that TCRdb kept. Clones are partly lost; checked studies trace under half to an unresolved V gene and leave the rest unexplained. V and J calls and clone size are copied from that table; D and trimming were computed from the DNA. The table for this sample lists 200,000 to 300,000 clones; about 87% of them were counted only once. Jointly, the top ten make up around 1.3% of the sample.

Participants in the prospective study were aged roughly 18 to 89 years, lived in some 24 United States geographic areas, and enrolled through a virtual design. In the prospective study, participants were assigned to cohorts based on the clinical history participants reported in a screening survey and a study questionnaire. In the prospective study, whole blood, serum and a nasopharyngeal or oropharyngeal swab were collected from each participant by mobile phlebotomists. Additional blood draws and questionnaires over an approximately two-month period could optionally be provided by prospective study participants. Before DNA extraction, blood samples from the prospective study were shipped at room temperature or frozen.

The TCR originated in a woman aged 35 to 49 with acute COVID-19. The rearranged chain carries TRBV20-1 and TRBJ2-3, with 8 junctional bases fitting TRBD2. Sample: PBMCs or T cells enriched from blood (not recorded which). CDR3 sequence: CSASRVAGIKDTQYF. In nucleotide form, the sequence is TGCAGTGCTAGTAGGGTAGCGGGAATCAAAGATACGCAGTATTTT.